A selection of T cell receptor beta chains follows, all from one sample in a study of blood T cell repertoires in COVID-19. The method was immunoSEQ multiplex PCR; TCRdb's version includes in-frame clones alone and lacks a portion of them. The sample has around 480,000 clones, about nine tenths seen once. Sequenced sample: peripheral blood. The receptors were sampled from a woman in her fifties or sixties with COVID-19, enrolled during active disease. The conserved cysteine and the conserved F or W are not part of the CDR3 here.

J gene: TRBJ2-1; V gene: TRBV2; CDR3 protein: ASSGLIRNEQF
J gene: TRBJ2-1; V gene: TRBV12-5; CDR3 protein: ASGLPVRTNEQF
J gene: TRBJ1-3; V gene: TRBV12-3/TRBV12-4; CDR3 protein: ASSYQGNTIY
J gene: TRBJ1-2; V gene: TRBV19; CDR3 protein: ASSLVDTSNYGYT
J gene: TRBJ1-1; V gene: TRBV6-1; CDR3 protein: ASSEATGLPAF
J gene: TRBJ1-6; V gene: TRBV19; CDR3 protein: ASTERDEMSPLH
J gene: TRBJ1-4; V gene: TRBV27; CDR3 protein: ASSFSSGYNEKLF
J gene: TRBJ1-1; V gene: TRBV14; CDR3 protein: ASSRGRGTEAF
J gene: TRBJ2-1; V gene: TRBV30; CDR3 protein: AWSPKLAGSRQF
J gene: TRBJ1-1; V gene: TRBV9; CDR3 protein: ASSVAPGFEAF
J gene: TRBJ2-1; V gene: TRBV28; CDR3 protein: ASIILKLAGSNEQF
J gene: TRBJ2-1; V gene: TRBV6-5; CDR3 protein: ASSYGTDNEQF
J gene: TRBJ1-2; V gene: TRBV28; CDR3 protein: ASLLGPNYGYT
J gene: TRBJ1-2; V gene: TRBV3-1/TRBV3-2; CDR3 protein: ASRIGEDGYT
J gene: TRBJ2-1; V gene: TRBV18; CDR3 protein: ASSALPTGSPINEQF
J gene: TRBJ1-4; V gene: TRBV6-5; CDR3 protein: ASNPGQANEKLF
J gene: TRBJ2-7; V gene: TRBV19; CDR3 protein: ASSISGNRDEQY
J gene: TRBJ1-1; V gene: TRBV9; CDR3 protein: ASSAPGQALRTEAF
J gene: TRBJ2-3; V gene: TRBV9; CDR3 protein: ASSVGAREGRNTQY
J gene: TRBJ1-2; V gene: TRBV5-4; CDR3 protein: ASSQTGGHGYT
J gene: TRBJ1-1; V gene: TRBV2; CDR3 protein: ASGRGPLNTEAF
J gene: TRBJ1-2; V gene: TRBV9; CDR3 protein: ASSEARDRHGYT
J gene: TRBJ2-2; V gene: TRBV7-9; CDR3 protein: ASSSYGSGGPQRTGELF
J gene: TRBJ1-3; V gene: TRBV19; CDR3 protein: ASSIGGSASGNTIY
J gene: TRBJ2-2; V gene: TRBV6-5; CDR3 protein: ASNWATNTGELF
J gene: TRBJ1-5; V gene: TRBV4-1; CDR3 protein: ASSLPGSSNQPQH
J gene: TRBJ2-2; V gene: TRBV10-1; CDR3 protein: ASTYSGDPPGELF